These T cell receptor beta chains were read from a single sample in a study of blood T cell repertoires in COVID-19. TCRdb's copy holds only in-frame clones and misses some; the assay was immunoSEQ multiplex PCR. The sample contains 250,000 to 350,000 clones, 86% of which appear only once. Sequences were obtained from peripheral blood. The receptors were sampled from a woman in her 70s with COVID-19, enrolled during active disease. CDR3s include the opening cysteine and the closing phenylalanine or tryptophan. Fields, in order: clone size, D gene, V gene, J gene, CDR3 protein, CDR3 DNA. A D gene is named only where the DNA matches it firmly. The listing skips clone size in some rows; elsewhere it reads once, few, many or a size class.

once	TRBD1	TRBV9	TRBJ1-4	CASSFRQGGEKLFF	TGTGCCAGCAGCTTCCGACAGGGTGGTGAAAAACTGTTTTTT
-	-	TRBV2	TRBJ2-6	CASSGNSGANVLTF	TGTGCCAGTTCAGGGAACTCTGGGGCCAACGTCCTGACTTTC
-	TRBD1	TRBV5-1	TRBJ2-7	CASSSPGTGYYEQYF	TGCGCCAGCAGCTCACCCGGGACAGGGTACTACGAGCAGTACTTC
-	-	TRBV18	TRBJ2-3	CASSPRGVSDTQYF	TGTGCCAGCTCACCCAGGGGTGTATCAGATACGCAGTATTTT
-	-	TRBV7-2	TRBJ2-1	CASSLGAGGFNEQFF	TGTGCCAGCAGCTTAGGGGCCGGGGGTTTCAATGAGCAGTTCTTC
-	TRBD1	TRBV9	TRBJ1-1	CASSVEGQVNTEAFF	TGTGCCAGCAGCGTAGAGGGACAGGTCAACACTGAAGCTTTCTTT
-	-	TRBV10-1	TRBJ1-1	CASIVQVHLIEAFF	TGCGCCAGCATCGTACAGGTCCATCTTATTGAAGCTTTCTTT
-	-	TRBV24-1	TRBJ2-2	CATSDYGPGDTGELFF	TGTGCCACCAGTGACTATGGTCCCGGGGACACCGGGGAGCTGTTTTTT
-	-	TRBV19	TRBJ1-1	CASSLRQLTTEAFF	TGTGCCAGTAGTCTTAGACAACTTACCACTGAAGCTTTCTTT
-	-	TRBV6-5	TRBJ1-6	CASRGTGSNSPLHF	TGTGCCAGCAGGGGCACAGGGTCGAATTCACCCCTCCACTTT
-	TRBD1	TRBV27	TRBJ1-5	CASSVDRGEGQPQHF	TGTGCCAGCAGTGTGGACAGGGGTGAAGGTCAGCCCCAGCATTTT
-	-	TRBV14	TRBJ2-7	CASSQTGYEQYF	TGTGCCAGCAGCCAGACAGGTTACGAGCAGTACTTC
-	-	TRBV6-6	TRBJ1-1	CASSPSAGEATEAFF	TGTGCCAGCAGCCCCTCCGCGGGGGAGGCCACTGAAGCTTTCTTT
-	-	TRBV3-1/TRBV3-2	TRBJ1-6	CASSLLSGGADSPLHF	TGTGCCAGCAGCCTTCTCAGCGGGGGGGCCGATTCACCCCTCCACTTT
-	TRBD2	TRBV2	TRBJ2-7	CASRWAGEEQYF	TGTGCCAGCAGGTGGGCGGGGGAGGAGCAGTACTTC
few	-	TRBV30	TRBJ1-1	CAWSRNTEAFF	TGTGCCTGGAGCAGGAACACTGAAGCTTTCTTT
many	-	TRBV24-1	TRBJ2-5	CATSDLGLGETQYF	TGTGCCACCAGTGATCTGGGACTCGGAGAGACCCAGTACTTC
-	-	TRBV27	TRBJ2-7	CASSLSVAYEQYF	TGTGCCAGCAGTTTATCGGTAGCCTACGAGCAGTACTTC
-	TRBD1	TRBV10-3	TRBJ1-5	CAISEGVGTGGNQPQHF	TGTGCCATCAGTGAAGGGGTAGGGACAGGGGGAAATCAGCCCCAGCATTTT
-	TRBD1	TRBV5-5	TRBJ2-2	CASSLTGAQELFF	TGTGCCAGCAGCTTAACAGGGGCTCAGGAGCTGTTTTTT
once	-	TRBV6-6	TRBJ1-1	CASSSLQVWAEAFF	TGTGCCAGCAGTTCCTTACAGGTTTGGGCTGAAGCTTTCTTT
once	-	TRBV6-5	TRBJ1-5	CASSRGTGNQPQHF	TGTGCCAGCAGCCGGGGGACGGGCAATCAGCCCCAGCATTTT
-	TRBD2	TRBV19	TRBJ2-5	CASSIEGGGGQTQYF	TGTGCCAGTAGTATAGAGGGAGGCGGGGGACAGACCCAGTACTTC
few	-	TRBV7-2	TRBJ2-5	CASSLLGGASTETQYF	TGTGCCAGCAGCTTACTAGGGGGGGCCAGCACGGAGACCCAGTACTTC
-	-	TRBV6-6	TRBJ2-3	CASSYSAGLSTDTQYF	TGTGCCAGCAGTTACTCTGCGGGGTTGAGCACAGATACGCAGTATTTT
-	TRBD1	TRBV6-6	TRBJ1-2	CASSLSQGADYGYTF	TGTGCCAGCAGCCTTTCACAGGGGGCAGATTATGGCTACACCTTC
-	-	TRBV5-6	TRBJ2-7	CASSGEGYEQYF	TGTGCCAGCAGTGGAGAGGGCTACGAGCAGTACTTC
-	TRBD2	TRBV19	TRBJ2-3	CATRPGGLGSIDTQYF	TGTGCCACCAGACCGGGGGGGCTGGGAAGCATAGATACGCAGTATTTT
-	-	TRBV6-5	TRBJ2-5	CASSYSTGLGETQYF	TGTGCCAGCAGTTACTCTACAGGTCTGGGGGAGACCCAGTACTTC
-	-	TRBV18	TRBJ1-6	CASSPGEAGRSPLHF	TGTGCCAGCTCACCAGGTGAGGCAGGGCGCTCACCCCTCCACTTT
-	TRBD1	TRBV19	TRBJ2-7	CASSPILTTGTGVYEQYF	TGTGCCAGTAGCCCTATTTTGACGACCGGGACAGGGGTTTACGAGCAGTACTTC
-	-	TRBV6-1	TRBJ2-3	CASSERGLSTDTQYF	TGTGCCAGCAGTGAAAGGGGACTGAGCACAGATACGCAGTATTTT
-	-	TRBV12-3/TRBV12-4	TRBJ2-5	CASSGQFPGTQYF	TGTGCCAGCAGTGGACAGTTCCCGGGGACCCAGTACTTC
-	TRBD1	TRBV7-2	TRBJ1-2	CASSSGTESFNGYTF	TGTGCCAGCAGCTCCGGGACAGAGTCTTTCAATGGCTACACCTTC
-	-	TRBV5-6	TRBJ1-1	CASSLATAASTEAFF	TGTGCCAGCAGCCTTGCCACAGCCGCATCCACTGAAGCTTTCTTT
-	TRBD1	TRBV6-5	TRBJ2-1	CASGLEAGGTQFF	TGTGCCAGCGGCCTCGAGGCAGGGGGTACGCAGTTCTTC
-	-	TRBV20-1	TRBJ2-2	CSARSFEELFF	TGCAGTGCGAGGTCTTTCGAGGAGCTGTTTTTT
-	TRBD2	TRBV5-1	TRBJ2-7	CASSSEASGAGEQYF	TGCGCCAGCAGCTCGGAGGCTAGCGGGGCCGGCGAGCAGTACTTC
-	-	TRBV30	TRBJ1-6	CAWNSGEVGSPLHF	TGTGCCTGGAACTCAGGGGAAGTCGGATCACCCCTCCACTTT
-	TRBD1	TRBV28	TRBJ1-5	CATDRAPLNQPQHF	TGTGCCACAGACAGGGCCCCCTTGAATCAGCCCCAGCATTTT
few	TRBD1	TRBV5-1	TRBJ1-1	CASGDRANTEAFF	TGCGCCAGCGGAGACAGGGCGAACACTGAAGCTTTCTTT